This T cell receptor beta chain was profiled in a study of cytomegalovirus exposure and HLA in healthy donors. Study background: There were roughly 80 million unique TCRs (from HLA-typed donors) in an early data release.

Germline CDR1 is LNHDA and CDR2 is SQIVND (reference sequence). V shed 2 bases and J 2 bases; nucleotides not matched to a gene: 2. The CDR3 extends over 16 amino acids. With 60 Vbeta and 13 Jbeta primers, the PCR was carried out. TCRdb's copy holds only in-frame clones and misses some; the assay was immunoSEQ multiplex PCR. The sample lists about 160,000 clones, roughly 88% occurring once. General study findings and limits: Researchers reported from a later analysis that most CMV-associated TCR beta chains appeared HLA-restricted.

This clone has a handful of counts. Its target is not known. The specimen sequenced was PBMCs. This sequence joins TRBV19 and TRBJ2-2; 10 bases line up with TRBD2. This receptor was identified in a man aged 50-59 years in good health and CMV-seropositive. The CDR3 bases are TGTGCCAGTAGTATAAGACTAGCGGGTAACACCGGGGAGCTGTTTTTT. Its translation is CASSIRLAGNTGELFF.